The clone carrying this TCR beta chain was counted many times. The antigen remains undetermined. A universal primer binding site was introduced by template switching. The final cDNA contained unique molecular identifiers. TCRdb recomputed calls from the 5' RACE reads with MiXCR, one row per CDR3 protein. The data hold 200,000 to 250,000 distinct CDR3 sequences, with more than 6.5% observed a single time. This sample is part of a study of identical twins. Points from the study as a whole: Its conclusions, products of cross-sectional statistical analysis, did not come from following the same donors. The more abundant beta clonotypes in cord blood had fewer insertions, and memory repertoires did not show this. Twin-shared out-of-frame alpha sequences were enriched for low generation probability.

V lost 5 bases to trimming and J lost 6 bases, with 11 bases between them. The CDR3 consists of 12 residues. This same sample was also part of a study on yellow fever vaccine responses in identical twins.

This receptor was taken from a woman in her late teens or twenties in good health. Material for sequencing was memory (CD45RO+) T cells sorted from blood. The chain has TRBV12-3 or TRBV12-4 and TRBJ2-7; D might be TRBD1 (6 bases). In nucleotides, the CDR3 is TGTGCCAGCAGTCTAACAGGGTTCGAGCAGTACTTC. As protein: CASSLTGFEQYF.